This T cell receptor beta chain was sequenced in a study of shared clonotypes between healthy human individuals. About the research overall: CD4 naive and memory got three plates each, CD8 naive two, CD8 memory one.

Once extracted for a subset, genomic DNA was divided evenly among several immunoSEQ plates. The assay was immunoSEQ multiplex PCR, and TCRdb's table has in-frame clones only and misses some. The profile covers about 1 million clones, with approximately 76% appearing a single time and 1.4% to 1.5% taken by the ten largest. The J segment lost 5 bases and the V segment lost 5 bases, leaving 2 bases of the junction unmatched. The V gene's germline CDR1 is SGHAT and CDR2 FQDESV (reference sequence). CDR3 length: 14 amino acids. Note on this clone: What it recognizes is unknown.

General observations from the study: Rarefaction curves obtained for sorted subsets showed sequencing incomplete despite large depth.

This chain uses TRBV11-1 with TRBJ2-1; 11 nucleotides match TRBD1. The sequence derives from a man between 18 and 35 years old in good health. Sequenced sample: memory CD4+ T cells sorted from blood. Documented subset: CD45RA-negative fraction. CDR3 amino acids: CASSPDRGHNEQFF. The CDR3 coding sequence is TGTGCCAGCAGCCCGGACAGGGGGCACAATGAGCAGTTCTTC.